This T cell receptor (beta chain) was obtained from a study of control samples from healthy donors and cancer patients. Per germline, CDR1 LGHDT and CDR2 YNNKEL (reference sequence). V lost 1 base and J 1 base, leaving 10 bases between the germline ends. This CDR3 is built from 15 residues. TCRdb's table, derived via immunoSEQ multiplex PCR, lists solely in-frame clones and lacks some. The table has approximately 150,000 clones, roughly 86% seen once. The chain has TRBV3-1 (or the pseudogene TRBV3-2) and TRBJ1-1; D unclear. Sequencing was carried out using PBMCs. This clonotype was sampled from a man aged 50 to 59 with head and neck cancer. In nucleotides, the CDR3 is TGTGCCAGCAGCCAAGGCACCTCCCAGAACACTGAAGCTTTCTTT. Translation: CASSQGTSQNTEAFF.